One and the same sample provided the 25 T cell receptor beta chains below, sequenced in a study of blood T cell repertoires in COVID-19 (dated by TCRdb to 2020 to 2021). The library came from the immunoSEQ multiplex PCR assay. TCRdb's version of the immuneACCESS table is confined to in-frame rearrangements and falls short of the full clone set. An unresolved V gene accounts for under half of the shortfall where checked; the remainder is of unknown origin. The sample records a few hundred thousand clones, approximately 90% of which are singletons. The ten most abundant clones make up over 0.95% of the sample. The sample taken for sequencing was PBMCs or T cells enriched from blood (not recorded which). The origin of the receptors is a man younger than 45 who had recovered from COVID-19.

The chain links TRBV5-4 to TRBJ2-1, with 13 bases matching TRBD2. Germline CDR1 SGHNT, CDR2 YYREEE (reference sequence). This CDR3 spans 15 amino acids. V shed 5 bases and J 10 bases; nucleotides not matched to a gene: 9. For the CDR3, the DNA is TGTGCCAGCAGTTTCCGGACTAGCGGGAGCGGGGAGCAGTTCTTC. It encodes CASSFRTSGSGEQFF.

The V call is TRBV7-9, the J call TRBJ2-5, with 12 nucleotides matching TRBD1. There are 17 residues in the CDR3. With 5 bases clipped from V and 0 bases from J, the junction kept 7 bases outside the gene matches. Germline V gene sequence: CDR1 SEHNR, CDR2 FQNEAQ (reference sequence). The CDR3 spells CASSQGQGAWYQETQYF. CDR3 bases: TGTGCCAGCAGCCAGGGACAGGGGGCTTGGTACCAAGAGACCCAGTACTTC. Full variable domain (outside the CDR3, taken from reference TRBV7-9 and TRBJ2-5): DTGVSQNPRHKITKRGQNVTFRCDPISEHNRLYWYRQTLGQGPEFLTYFQNEAQLEKSRLLSDRFSAERPKGSFSTLEIQRTEQGDSAMYLCASSQGQGAWYQETQYFGPGTRLLVL.

In DNA, the CDR3 is TGTGCCAGCAGCCGCTGGCGGGACAGGGATGCAGATACGCAGTATTTT. Protein: CASSRWRDRDADTQYF. The chain employs TRBV5-8 and TRBJ2-3; 9 bases fit TRBD1. This CDR3 has 16 amino acids. The V gene end was trimmed by 4 bases and the J gene end by 4 bases; junction bases not matched to a gene: 10. CDR1 SGHTS and CDR2 YDEGEE come from the germline V gene.

The chain joins TRBV2 to TRBJ2-1, with D tentatively TRBD2 (5 bases). V was cut by 4 bases and J by 7 bases, with 11 bases left in between. The CDR3 is 13 residues long. Germline V gene lookup returns CDR1 SNHLY and CDR2 FYNNEI. CDR3 sequence (DNA): TGTGCCAGCAGTGGGACTCTCAGAAATGAGCAGTTCTTC. Translating gives CASSGTLRNEQFF.

The CDR3 sequence is CASSPDPGEGYTF. The CDR3 coding sequence is TGTGCCAGCTCGCCGGATCCGGGGGAAGGCTACACCTTC. This chain links TRBV18 with TRBJ1-2, with D perhaps TRBD1 (5 bases). Deletions cut 6 bases from V and 8 bases from J, with 16 bases between. Germline CDR1 and CDR2: KGHSH and LQKENI. The CDR3 totals 13 residues.

The chain recombines TRBV10-3 with TRBJ2-1, with TRBD2 as a possible D gene (6 bases). CDR3 length equals 15 residues. The ends were cut back, 10 bases at V and 0 bases at J, with 16 bases in the middle. The germline CDR1 and CDR2 sequences are ENHRY and SYGVKD. The CDR3 coding sequence is TGTGCCACCAGAGGCGGGACCAGCTCCTACAATGAGCAGTTCTTC. Protein product: CATRGGTSSYNEQFF.

CDR3 coding DNA: TGTGCCAGCAGCCCGGGCTCTGGAAACACCATATATTTT. Protein product: CASSPGSGNTIYF. V gene TRBV9 combines with J gene TRBJ1-3; no clear D gene. Trimming shortened V by 4 bases and J by 0 bases, and 5 bases separated the two germline ends. This CDR3 has 13 residues. The germline CDR1 and CDR2 sequences are SGDLS and YYNGEE.

The gene calls are TRBV6-5 and TRBJ2-1; 7 bases align to TRBD2. V was clipped by 6 bases and J by 2 bases; unmatched bases: 4. This CDR3 is 14 amino acids long. The V gene's germline CDR1 is MNHEY and CDR2 SVGAGI. CDR3 region: CASRGGTAYNEQFF. DNA of the CDR3: TGTGCCAGCAGGGGAGGGACTGCCTACAATGAGCAGTTCTTC.

This clone was observed once. This rearrangement joins TRBV14 to TRBJ2-2, with D uncertain. The CDR3 length is 16 residues. Germline CDR1 SGHDN, CDR2 FVKESK. V was trimmed by 0 bases and J by 3 bases, leaving 11 bases between them. The CDR3, as DNA: TGTGCCAGCAGCCAAGATCTACAGAGCTACACCGGGGAGCTGTTTTTT. Residues: CASSQDLQSYTGELFF.

The chain carries TRBV6-2 or TRBV6-3 and TRBJ2-5; weak D call: TRBD2 (5 bases). CDR3 length equals 14 residues. CDR1 is MNHEY, CDR2 SVGEGT, per germline. Trimming stripped 5 bases from V and 1 base from J, with 11 bases between. CDR3 sequence (DNA): TGTGCCAGCAGTCCCGGACTGCTCCAAGAGACCCAGTACTTC. It is translated as CASSPGLLQETQYF.

The rearrangement links TRBV9 to TRBJ2-2; possible D gene TRBD2, 7 bases. This CDR3 has 19 residues. In germline, CDR1 is SGDLS, CDR2 YYNGEE. The germline V and J ends were trimmed by 4 bases and 10 bases, with 32 bases remaining between them. CDR3 sequence (DNA): TGTGCCAGCAGCTCAGACCCCTCCCGTTACGACCGGGGGGCTCCGGAGCTGTTTTTT. Its protein is CASSSDPSRYDRGAPELFF. Complete variable domain (other parts from reference TRBV9 and TRBJ2-2): DSGVTQTPKHLITATGQRVTLRCSPRSGDLSVYWYQQSLDQGLQFLIQYYNGEERAKGNILERFSAQQFPDLHSELNLSSLELGDSALYFCASSSDPSRYDRGAPELFFGEGSRLTVL.

The chain recombines TRBV5-4 with TRBJ1-1; TRBD1 matches at 10 bases. The CDR3 is 14 amino acids. V gave up 5 bases and J gave up 7 bases; unmatched junction bases: 8. The germline V gene encodes CDR1 SGHNT and CDR2 YYREEE (reference sequence). The chain's CDR3 is CASRRDRGHVEAFF. CDR3 coding DNA: TGTGCCAGCAGACGTGACAGGGGGCACGTTGAAGCTTTCTTT. The full variable domain, completed using reference TRBV5-4 and TRBJ1-1, is ETGVTQSPTHLIKTRGQQVTLRCSSQSGHNTVSWYQQALGQGPQFIFQYYREEENGRGNFPPRFSGLQFPNYSSELNVNALELDDSALYLCASRRDRGHVEAFFGQGTRLTVV.

The chain carries TRBV27 and TRBJ2-1; 7 bases align to TRBD2. Germline assignment: CDR1 MNHEY and CDR2 SMNVEV (reference sequence). The V and J ends lost 2 bases and 3 bases, in that order; junction bases with no gene match: 13. CDR3 length: 18 residues. CDR3 residues: CASSLGSRGRGSYNEQFF. The CDR3 DNA follows: TGTGCCAGCAGTTTAGGTTCTCGTGGGAGGGGAAGCTACAATGAGCAGTTCTTC.

This clone was counted once. The chain employs TRBV3-1 (or the pseudogene TRBV3-2) and TRBJ2-2; D is undetermined. This CDR3 is built from 12 residues. The ends were cut back, 4 bases at V and 7 bases at J, with 7 bases in the middle. Germline CDR1 reads LGHDT; CDR2 reads YNNKEL (reference sequence). Written as DNA, the CDR3 is TGTGCCAGCAGCCCCCTAGGCGGGGAGCTGTTTTTT. The encoded protein is CASSPLGGELFF.

The chain uses TRBV19 and TRBJ2-1, with D possibly TRBD2 on 6 matching bases. CDR3 length: 16 amino acids. The germline V gene encodes CDR1 LNHDA and CDR2 SQIVND (reference sequence). V was clipped by 6 bases and J by 4 bases, with 19 bases between them. The CDR3 coding sequence is TGTGCCAGTAGCCTCACTAGGGGAGGTGGGTACAATGAGCAGTTCTTC. This translates into CASSLTRGGGYNEQFF.

The chain combines TRBV19 with TRBJ1-4; D gene ambiguous. Germline V gene lookup returns CDR1 LNHDA and CDR2 SQIVND (reference sequence). This CDR3 comprises 12 residues. V was cut by 4 bases and J by 8 bases, with 8 bases left in between. CDR3 residues: CASSKNGEKLFF. In DNA, the CDR3 is TGTGCCAGTAGTAAAAACGGGGAAAAACTGTTTTTT. Drawing the rest from reference TRBV19 and TRBJ1-4, the complete variable domain is DGGITQSPKYLFRKEGQNVTLSCEQNLNHDAMYWYRQDPGQGLRLIYYSQIVNDFQKGDIAEGYSVSREKKESFPLTVTSAQKNPTAFYLCASSKNGEKLFFGSGTQLSVL.

On this clone: The germline gene is not matched at one end of the junction; a read error may be the cause. The V call is TRBV18, the J call TRBJ1-5; D possibly corresponds to TRBD1 (6 bases). The CDR3 has 15 residues. Germline V gene data show CDR1 as KGHSH and CDR2 as LQKENI. The CDR3 DNA sequence: TGTGCCAGCTCGCCACAAGGGACACAGCTTCAGCCCCAGCATTTT. As protein: CASSPQGTQLQPQHF.

The rearrangement uses TRBV29-1 and TRBJ1-1; the D is unclear. CDR3 length equals 14 residues. The V end lost 3 bases, the J end lost 4 bases, and 15 bases lay between the germline ends. Germline CDR1 SQVTM, CDR2 ANQGSEA. Here the CDR3 DNA reads TGCAGCGTTGAGTGGGTAAGGAGATCCACTGAAGCTTTCTTT. The encoded protein is CSVEWVRRSTEAFF. Using reference TRBV29-1 and TRBJ1-1 for the parts outside the CDR3, the full variable domain is SAVISQKPSRDICQRGTSLTIQCQVDSQVTMMFWYRQQPGQSLTLIATANQGSEATYESGFVIDKFPISRPNLTFSTLTVSNMSPEDSSIYLCSVEWVRRSTEAFFGQGTRLTVV.

The gene calls are TRBV30 and TRBJ1-4, with TRBD1 as a possible D gene (6 bases). Trimming cost V 4 bases and J 6 bases, with 12 bases left between them. The CDR3 covers 13 residues. Germline CDR1 reads GTSNPN; CDR2 reads SVGIG (reference sequence). The CDR3 here is CAWNRVPDEKLFF. As DNA, the CDR3 is TGTGCCTGGAACAGGGTACCCGATGAAAAACTGTTTTTT. Based on the CDR3 plus reference TRBV30 and TRBJ1-4, the full variable domain is SQTIHQWPATLVQPVGSPLSLECTVEGTSNPNLYWYRQAAGRGLQLLFYSVGIGQISSEVPQNLSASRPQDRQFILSSKKLLLSDSGFYLCAWNRVPDEKLFFGSGTQLSVL.

The CDR3 here is CASSPSGRSGELFF. CDR3 nucleotides: TGTGCCAGCAGCCCGAGCGGCAGATCCGGGGAGCTGTTTTTT. This sequence joins TRBV6-2 or TRBV6-3 and TRBJ2-2; maybe TRBD2 (5 bases). Germline V gene data show CDR1 as MNHEY and CDR2 as SVGEGT. CDR3 length: 14 residues. Trimming took 6 bases from V and 6 from J, leaving 14 bases between them.

The chain combines TRBV5-4 with TRBJ2-5; D might be TRBD1 (6 bases). Deletions cut 4 bases from V and 4 bases from J, with 17 bases between. The CDR3 contains 15 residues. The V gene's germline CDR1 is SGHNT and CDR2 YYREEE (reference sequence). The DNA for the CDR3 is TGTGCCAGCAGCACTATAAGGGGGACGCGAGAGACCCAGTACTTC. This gives the protein CASSTIRGTRETQYF.

V and J are TRBV4-1 and TRBJ2-2, with TRBD1 matching over 10 bases. This CDR3 comprises 18 residues. CDR1 MGHRA and CDR2 YSYEKL come from the germline V gene. J was trimmed by 2 bases and V by 0 bases; bases with no gene match: 6. The CDR3 loop is CASSQDGGDRGNTGELFF. In DNA form, the CDR3 reads TGCGCCAGCAGCCAAGATGGTGGGGACAGGGGCAACACCGGGGAGCTGTTTTTT.

The chain links TRBV25-1 to TRBJ1-2; possible D gene TRBD1, 5 bases. Looked up from germline, CDR1 is MGHDK and CDR2 is SYGVNS. This CDR3 has 16 amino acids. Trimming removed 0 bases at V and 4 bases at J, with 15 bases between. The CDR3 region has the DNA TGTGCCAGCAGTGAATATAGGTCCCCTCAGGGCTATGGCTACACCTTC. This gives the protein CASSEYRSPQGYGYTF.

This chain uses TRBV15 with TRBJ1-1; D not resolved. This CDR3 contains 14 residues. The germline V gene encodes CDR1 LNHNV and CDR2 YYDKDF (reference sequence). V was pared by 4 bases and J by 3 bases, with 12 bases between. The CDR3 DNA sequence: TGTGCCACCAGCATCGCCAATCGGGACACTGAAGCTTTCTTT. Its protein product is CATSIANRDTEAFF. Looking up the rest from reference TRBV15 and TRBJ1-1 gives the full variable domain: DAMVIQNPRYQVTQFGKPVTLSCSQTLNHNVMYWYQQKSSQAPKLLFHYYDKDFNNEADTPDNFQSRRPNTSFCFLDIRSPGLGDTAMYLCATSIANRDTEAFFGQGTRLTVV.

V gene TRBV27 combines with J gene TRBJ2-7; 9 nucleotides align to TRBD1. From germline, CDR1 is MNHEY and CDR2 SMNVEV (reference sequence). The length of the CDR3 is 15 residues. V trimming: 6 bases; J trimming: 0 bases; junction bases outside the gene matches: 6. CDR3 loop: CASRALTGGSYEQYF. The CDR3 DNA reads as TGTGCCAGCAGGGCACTGACAGGGGGCTCCTACGAGCAGTACTTC.